This T cell receptor (beta chain) was sequenced for a study of cytomegalovirus exposure and HLA in healthy donors. J gave up 2 bases and V 2 bases, and 5 bases lay outside the gene matches. CDR3 length: 15 residues. From germline, CDR1 is KGHSH and CDR2 LQKENI. Though nominally healthy at sampling, donors likely had unrecorded immune exposures. This PCR relied on a set of 60 Vbeta primers and 13 Jbeta primers. Method: immunoSEQ multiplex PCR; TCRdb's copy keeps in-frame clones and lacks some. The sample carries 150,000 to 200,000 clones, about 70% recorded once. Broader study findings: A highly shared variant cluster was judged a likely technical artifact.

This clone was seen at least ten times. Its antigen is as yet unknown. The TCR sequence derives from a woman between 25 and 40 years old in good health and CMV-seronegative. The rearrangement uses TRBV18 and TRBJ1-2, with 7 positions matching TRBD1. Sequenced sample: PBMCs. The CDR3 bases are TGTGCCAGCTCACCAATCCCGGGACAGAACTATGGCTACACCTTC. Translation gives CASSPIPGQNYGYTF.